These 9 T cell receptor beta chains originate from one sample sequenced in a study of radiation and T cells in renal cell carcinoma. Treatment noted: 15 Gy SBRT to primary tumor, nephrectomy 4 weeks later. The table came from immunoSEQ multiplex PCR; TCRdb's copy has only in-frame clones and leaves some out. The sample carries 15,000 to 20,000 clones, 55% to 70% recorded once. Sequenced here: tumor tissue, sampled from a patient whose treatment included radiotherapy and nephrectomy. These receptors were obtained from a woman between 65 and 79 years old with renal cell carcinoma.

V and J are TRBV20-1 and TRBJ2-3; maybe TRBD2 (6 bases). Germline V CDR1 and CDR2: DFQATT, SNEGSKA (reference sequence). The CDR3 runs to 11 residues. Trimming removed 6 bases at V and 8 bases at J, with 12 bases between. Written as DNA, the CDR3 is TGCAGTGCCAGGGACTTGAGTACGCAGTATTTT. Its protein is CSARDLSTQYF.

This clone appeared many times. This sequence joins TRBV5-6 and TRBJ2-3; D is undetermined. Trimming shortened V by 1 base and J by 1 base, and 13 bases separated the two germline ends. The CDR3 consists of 16 residues. The V gene's germline CDR1 is SGHDT and CDR2 YYEEEE. The CDR3 nucleotides are TGTGCCAGCAGCTTGACGGCTTACAGCCGCACAGATACGCAGTATTTT. Translation: CASSLTAYSRTDTQYF.

This clone has only a few counts. The chain employs TRBV19 and TRBJ2-3, with D possibly being TRBD2 (5 bases). V was cut by 5 bases and J by 0 bases, with 12 bases left in between. The germline gives CDR1 LNHDA, CDR2 SQIVND (reference sequence). The CDR3 sequence is 15 residues long. Here the CDR3 DNA reads TGTGCCAGTAGTCCAAAAGCGGCTAGCACAGATACGCAGTATTTT. Encoded protein: CASSPKAASTDTQYF.

The chain carries TRBV5-6 and TRBJ1-2; D is ambiguous. This CDR3 has 12 amino acids. The V gene lost 4 bases and the J gene lost 4 bases, with 8 bases spanning the gap. Germline V CDR1 and CDR2: SGHDT, YYEEEE. CDR3 coding DNA: TGTGCCAGCAGCCCCGGCGGCTATGGCTACACCTTC. It specifies CASSPGGYGYTF.

The rearrangement uses TRBV19 and TRBJ2-1; TRBD2 might be the D (5 bases). CDR1 is LNHDA and CDR2 is SQIVND in the germline V gene (reference sequence). V lost 3 bases and J 4 bases, leaving 7 bases between the germline ends. This CDR3 comprises 13 residues. The CDR3: CASSIGIYNEQFF. CDR3 coding DNA: TGTGCCAGTAGTATCGGGATTTACAATGAGCAGTTCTTC.

The chain recombines TRBV7-2 with TRBJ1-2; D gene unclear. The V end lost 2 bases, the J end lost 7 bases, and 8 bases lay between the germline ends. The germline CDR1 and CDR2 sequences are SGHTA and FQGNSA. The CDR3 totals 12 residues. The CDR3 here is CASSLMASGYTF. The CDR3 DNA sequence: TGTGCCAGCAGCTTAATGGCGTCTGGCTACACCTTC.

The chain combines TRBV7-9 with TRBJ2-7; TRBD1 matches at 9 bases. The germline gives CDR1 SEHNR, CDR2 FQNEAQ (reference sequence). The CDR3 sequence is 13 residues long. V trimming: 3 bases; J trimming: 5 bases; junction bases outside the gene matches: 2. The CDR3 DNA is TGTGCCAGCAGCTTGGACAGGGGCAACGAGCAGTACTTC. Amino acids: CASSLDRGNEQYF.

V usage is TRBV6-1 and J usage is TRBJ1-5; 10 positions agree with TRBD1. Trimming removed 4 bases from V and 2 bases from J; junction bases left unmatched: 2. Germline assignment: CDR1 MNHNS and CDR2 SASEGT. The CDR3 totals 15 residues. CDR3: CASSVTGGGNQPQHF. Here the CDR3 DNA reads TGTGCCAGCAGTGTGACAGGGGGCGGCAATCAGCCCCAGCATTTT.

This clone occurred a few times. The rearrangement joins TRBV18 to TRBJ2-7; TRBD2 is a possible D gene (7 bases). V gave up 3 bases and J gave up 5 bases, with 14 bases separating them. Looked up from germline, CDR1 is KGHSH and CDR2 is LQKENI. The CDR3 contains 14 residues. The CDR3 bases are TGTGCCAGCTCACCTGGGGGGGCAGGGAACGAGCAGTACTTC. It specifies CASSPGGAGNEQYF.